This TCR beta chain emerged from a study of T cell responses to AZD1222 COVID-19 vaccine. V was pared by 6 bases and J by 7 bases, with 24 bases between. Germline-derived CDR1 and CDR2 are GTSNPN and SVGIG (reference sequence). The CDR3 totals 15 residues. Sequencing used immunoSEQ multiplex PCR; TCRdb keeps in-frame clones, though not all of them. Found here are some 82,000 clones, 85% to 90% of them singletons; the top ten hold over 5.5%. The starting material was peripheral blood, obtained on day 0 of AZD1222 vaccination. This TCR came from an adult in good health. The J gene is TRBJ1-2, the V gene TRBV30; D perhaps matches TRBD1 (6 bases). This CDR3 is CACTEGGTPRGGYTF. The CDR3 DNA sequence: TGTGCCTGTACCGAGGGGGGAACGCCGCGAGGTGGCTACACCTTC.